Described below is a single T cell receptor (beta chain) sequence and its context. The antigen is not known. TCRdb analysed the 5' RACE reads with MiXCR anew, one entry per CDR3 protein. The sample records approximately 1.8 million distinct CDR3 sequences, roughly a third being singletons. CDR1 is SGHRS, CDR2 YFSETQ, per germline. This CDR3 region has 18 residues. V shed 0 bases and J shed 1 base, with 19 bases lying between them. This entry is derived from a study of identical twins. Study outcomes and limitations: Conclusions were based on cross-sectional statistical analysis, without following the same donors.

The chain combines TRBV5-1 with TRBJ2-5; TRBD2 is a possible D gene (5 bases). This sequence originates from a newborn girl in good health. The specimen was cord blood. This CDR3 is CASSLGMGGGPSQETQYF. The CDR3, as DNA: TGCGCCAGCAGCTTGGGAATGGGTGGCGGGCCAAGCCAAGAGACCCAGTACTTC.